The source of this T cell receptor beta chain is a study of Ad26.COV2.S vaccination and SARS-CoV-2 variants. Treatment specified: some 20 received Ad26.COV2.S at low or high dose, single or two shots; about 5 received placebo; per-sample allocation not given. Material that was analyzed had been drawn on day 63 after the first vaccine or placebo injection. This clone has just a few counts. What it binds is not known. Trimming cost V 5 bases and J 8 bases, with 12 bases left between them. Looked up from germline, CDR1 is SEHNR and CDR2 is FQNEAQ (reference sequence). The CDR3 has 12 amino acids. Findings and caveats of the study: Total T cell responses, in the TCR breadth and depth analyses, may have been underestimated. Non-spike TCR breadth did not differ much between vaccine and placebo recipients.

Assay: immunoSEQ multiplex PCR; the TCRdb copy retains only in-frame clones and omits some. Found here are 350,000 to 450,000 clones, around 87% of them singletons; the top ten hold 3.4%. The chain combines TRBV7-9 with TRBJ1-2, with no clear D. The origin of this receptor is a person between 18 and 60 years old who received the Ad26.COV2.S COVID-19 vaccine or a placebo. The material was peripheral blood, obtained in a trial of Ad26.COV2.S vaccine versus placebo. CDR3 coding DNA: TGTGCCAGCAGCCCCAAGAAGGAAGGCTACACCTTC. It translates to CASSPKKEGYTF.